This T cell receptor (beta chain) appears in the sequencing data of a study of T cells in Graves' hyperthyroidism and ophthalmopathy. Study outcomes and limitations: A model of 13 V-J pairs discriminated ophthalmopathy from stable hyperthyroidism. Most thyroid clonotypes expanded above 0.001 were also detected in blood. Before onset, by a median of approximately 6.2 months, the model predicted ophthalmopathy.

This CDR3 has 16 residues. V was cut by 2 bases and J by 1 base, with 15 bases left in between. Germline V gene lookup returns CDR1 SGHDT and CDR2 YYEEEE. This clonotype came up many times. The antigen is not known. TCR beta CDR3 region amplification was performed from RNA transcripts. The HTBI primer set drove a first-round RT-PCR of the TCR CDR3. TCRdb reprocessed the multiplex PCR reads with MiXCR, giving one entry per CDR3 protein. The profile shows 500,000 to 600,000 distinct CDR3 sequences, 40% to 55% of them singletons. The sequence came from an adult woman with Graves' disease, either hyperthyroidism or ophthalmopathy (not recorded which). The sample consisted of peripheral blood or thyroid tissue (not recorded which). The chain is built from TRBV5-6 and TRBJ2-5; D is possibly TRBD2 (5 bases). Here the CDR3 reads CASSFPGKRAQETQYF. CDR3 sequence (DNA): TGTGCCAGCAGCTTCCCAGGCAAGAGGGCCCAAGAGACCCAGTACTTC.